The rows below give T cell receptor beta chains drawn from one sample of a study of T cell responses to AZD1222 COVID-19 vaccine. Here immunoSEQ multiplex PCR was the method, and the copy in TCRdb shows in-frame clones only, minus some. The sample carries some 91,000 clones, approximately 88% recorded once. The sequences come from peripheral blood, collected on day 0 of AZD1222 vaccination. These receptors were taken from an adult in good health. CDR3s include the opening cysteine and the closing phenylalanine or tryptophan. The D gene is left open where the match is weak. Not all rows give a size; the values are once, few, many and, for expanded clones, a class.

j_gene: TRBJ2-3
abundance: few
d_gene: TRBD2
v_gene: TRBV4-2
CDR3aa: CASSQEGLAADTQYF
CDR3nt: TGTGCCAGCAGCCAAGAAGGCCTAGCGGCAGATACGCAGTATTTT

j_gene: TRBJ1-1
abundance: -
d_gene: -
v_gene: TRBV6-5
CDR3aa: CASPFEANTEAFF
CDR3nt: TGTGCCAGCCCCTTTGAAGCGAACACTGAAGCTTTCTTT

j_gene: TRBJ2-3
abundance: -
d_gene: TRBD2
v_gene: TRBV6-2/TRBV6-3
CDR3aa: CASSYSTTLAGNTDTQYF
CDR3nt: TGTGCCAGCAGTTACTCCACGACACTAGCGGGAAACACAGATACGCAGTATTTT

j_gene: TRBJ1-1
abundance: -
d_gene: TRBD1
v_gene: TRBV28
CDR3aa: CASSLGDRVVTEAFF
CDR3nt: TGTGCCAGCAGTTTAGGGGACAGGGTTGTGACTGAAGCTTTCTTT

j_gene: TRBJ1-2
abundance: once
d_gene: -
v_gene: TRBV20-1
CDR3aa: CSASGDNYGYTF
CDR3nt: TGCAGTGCTAGTGGGGACAACTATGGCTACACCTTC

j_gene: TRBJ2-3
abundance: once
d_gene: TRBD2
v_gene: TRBV9
CDR3aa: CASSVVGGLQGPQYF
CDR3nt: TGTGCCAGCAGCGTAGTTGGGGGACTACAAGGCCCGCAGTATTTT

j_gene: TRBJ1-1
abundance: -
d_gene: -
v_gene: TRBV18
CDR3aa: CASSRGGGGGEAFF
CDR3nt: TGTGCCAGCTCACGAGGGGGAGGTGGAGGGGAAGCTTTCTTT

j_gene: TRBJ2-3
abundance: once
d_gene: TRBD2
v_gene: TRBV10-3
CDR3aa: CATSGRGNLDTQYF
CDR3nt: TGTGCCACTAGCGGGAGGGGGAATCTAGATACGCAGTATTTT

j_gene: TRBJ2-7
abundance: -
d_gene: -
v_gene: TRBV2
CDR3aa: CASSGHSYEQYF
CDR3nt: TGTGCCAGCTCTGGACATTCCTACGAGCAGTACTTC

j_gene: TRBJ2-7
abundance: -
d_gene: -
v_gene: TRBV6-2/TRBV6-3
CDR3aa: CASSYGPFYEQYF
CDR3nt: TGTGCCAGCAGTTACGGTCCTTTCTACGAGCAGTACTTC

j_gene: TRBJ1-6
abundance: -
d_gene: -
v_gene: TRBV30
CDR3aa: CAWSVEGANSPLHF
CDR3nt: TGTGCCTGGAGTGTTGAAGGGGCAAATTCACCCCTCCACTTT

j_gene: TRBJ2-1
abundance: once
d_gene: -
v_gene: TRBV5-1
CDR3aa: CASSLGPSNEQFF
CDR3nt: TGCGCCAGCAGCTTGGGACCCTCGAATGAGCAGTTCTTC

j_gene: TRBJ2-5
abundance: -
d_gene: -
v_gene: TRBV9
CDR3aa: CASSVGGRETQYF
CDR3nt: TGTGCCAGCAGCGTAGGGGGTCGCGAGACCCAGTACTTC

j_gene: TRBJ1-6
abundance: -
d_gene: TRBD1
v_gene: TRBV7-8
CDR3aa: CASSHTGTGSYNSPLHF
CDR3nt: TGTGCCAGCAGCCACACCGGGACAGGGTCCTATAATTCACCCCTCCACTTT

j_gene: TRBJ1-5
abundance: once
d_gene: -
v_gene: TRBV6-2/TRBV6-3
CDR3aa: CASSYDGANQPQHF
CDR3nt: TGTGCCAGCAGTTACGACGGGGCCAATCAGCCCCAGCATTTT

j_gene: TRBJ2-1
abundance: -
d_gene: -
v_gene: TRBV4-2
CDR3aa: CASGEPTSSYNEQFF
CDR3nt: TGTGCCAGCGGGGAACCAACGAGCTCCTACAATGAGCAGTTCTTC